The 8 T cell receptor beta chains listed next were all sequenced from one sample in a study of neurological immune-mediated disorders. TCRdb called the 5' RACE reads again in MiXCR, with one record for every CDR3 protein. The repertoire holds tens of thousands of distinct CDR3 sequences, around 3.9% seen once, with under 1.5% in the top ten. Input material: PBMCs. Receptors originate from a man between 25 and 39 years old with multiple sclerosis.

This clonotype came up many times. V and J are TRBV7-9 and TRBJ1-1, with no clear D. From germline, CDR1 is SEHNR and CDR2 FQNEAQ (reference sequence). V shed 1 base and J shed 7 bases, with 16 bases lying between them. This CDR3 has 15 residues. The CDR3 loop is CASSLGSAAWGEAFF. CDR3 DNA sequence: TGTGCCAGCAGCTTAGGGTCCGCGGCTTGGGGTGAAGCTTTCTTT.

The sample holds many counts of this clonotype. The V and J genes are TRBV6-6 and TRBJ2-7, with D possibly called TRBD1 or TRBD2 (5 bases each). V lost 0 bases to trimming and J lost 5 bases, with 11 bases between them. The germline V gene has CDR1 MNHNY and CDR2 SVGAGI (reference sequence). CDR3 length: 14 residues. The CDR3 DNA reads TGTGCCAGCAGTTACTCGTCAGGGAGTAACGAGCAGTACTTC. This gives the protein CASSYSSGSNEQYF.

This clonotype was observed a few times. The J gene is TRBJ2-7, the V gene TRBV10-1; 7 nucleotides line up with TRBD1. Losses at the gene ends were 3 bases for V and 2 bases for J; bases not matched to a gene: 10. CDR3 length: 16 amino acids. Germline V gene lookup returns CDR1 WNHNN and CDR2 SYGVQD (reference sequence). The CDR3 DNA reads as TGCGCCAGCAGTGACTTTGGGGACAGCCGCGCCTACGAGCAGTACTTC. It codes for CASSDFGDSRAYEQYF.

Ten or more counts support this clonotype. Here the CDR3 DNA reads TGCAGCGTTGTGGGAGCAACTAATGAAAAACTGTTTTTT. Translating it yields CSVVGATNEKLFF. The gene calls are TRBV29-1 and TRBJ1-4, with D unclear. The CDR3 is 13 residues long. V gave up 4 bases and J gave up 0 bases, with 6 bases separating them. Germline assignment: CDR1 SQVTM and CDR2 ANQGSEA.

The chain combines TRBV5-1 with TRBJ2-5, with 11 nucleotides matching TRBD2. The CDR3 spans 15 residues. After removal of 2 bases from V and 4 bases from J, the junction contained 4 bases not matched to a gene. Germline lookup yields CDR1 SGHRS and CDR2 YFSETQ. CDR3 protein: CASSFLAGGPETQYF. The CDR3 DNA follows: TGCGCCAGCAGCTTTCTAGCGGGGGGCCCAGAGACCCAGTACTTC. The full variable domain, its missing parts supplied by reference TRBV5-1 and TRBJ2-5, is KAGVTQTPRYLIKTRGQQVTLSCSPISGHRSVSWYQQTPGQGLQFLFEYFSETQRNKGNFPGRFSGRQFSNSRSEMNVSTLELGDSALYLCASSFLAGGPETQYFGPGTRLLVL.

This clonotype was found many times. The rearrangement uses TRBV20-1 and TRBJ1-1; the D gene is possibly TRBD1 (5 bases). V lost 1 base and J 0 bases, leaving 9 bases between the germline ends. The CDR3 spans 14 residues. Germline V gene data show CDR1 as DFQATT and CDR2 as SNEGSKA (reference sequence). The CDR3 nucleotides read TGCAGTGCTAGAGTCCCAGGGATGAACACTGAAGCTTTCTTT. Its protein is CSARVPGMNTEAFF.

In its sample, this clonotype was seen many times. The gene calls are TRBV20-1 and TRBJ2-1; no firm D call. CDR1 and CDR2 (germline): DFQATT, SNEGSKA (reference sequence). The CDR3 totals 12 residues. Trimming left V 6 bases short and J 2 bases short, with 8 bases between. The CDR3 DNA follows: TGCAGTGCGGCCTTGGCCTACAATGAGCAGTTCTTC. Translating gives CSAALAYNEQFF.

The chain is built from TRBV12-3 or TRBV12-4 and TRBJ2-7; 8 bases are a match to TRBD1. V dropped 6 bases and J dropped 2; count of bases not matched to a gene: 6. The CDR3 has 14 residues. The CDR3: CASSQQGGTYEQYF. Here the CDR3 DNA reads TGTGCCAGCAGCCAACAGGGGGGAACCTACGAGCAGTACTTC.